One sample yielded the 27 T cell receptor beta chains listed below, sequenced in a study of blood T cell repertoires in COVID-19. The protocol was immunoSEQ multiplex PCR, while the TCRdb copy is restricted to in-frame clones and leaves out a portion. The sample holds 120,000 or so clones, more than 60% seen once. Sequenced material: peripheral blood. The origin of the receptors is a woman in her 70s with acute or convalescent COVID-19.

This clone was found a few times. The J gene is TRBJ2-3, the V gene TRBV19; D is undetermined. CDR1 is LNHDA and CDR2 is SQIVND in the germline V gene (reference sequence). The V and J ends lost 10 bases and 1 base respectively, with 12 bases between them. The CDR3 has 13 amino acids. CDR3 coding DNA: TGTGCCACTTGGCCCTTCGGCACAGATACGCAGTATTTT. Its translation is CATWPFGTDTQYF.

By share, this clone counts as medium-sized. CDR3 protein: CASSEALPGTAYEQYF. Here the CDR3 DNA reads TGTGCCAGCAGTGAAGCTCTCCCGGGTACCGCCTACGAGCAGTACTTC. V and J are TRBV6-1 and TRBJ2-7; D gene uncertain. Germline CDR1 MNHNS, CDR2 SASEGT. Trimming removed 0 bases from V and 2 bases from J, with 14 bases in between. The CDR3 covers 16 residues.

As for this clone: This may be a read error, as it is one base from a much larger clone. The gene calls are TRBV7-2 and TRBJ1-3, with D possibly matching TRBD1 (5 bases). The V gene lost 5 bases and the J gene lost 0 bases, with 5 bases spanning the gap. Germline assignment: CDR1 SGHTA and CDR2 FQGNSA. The CDR3 covers 13 residues. The DNA for the CDR3 is TGTGCCAGCAGCACAGGCTCTGGAAACACCATATATTTT. Amino acids: CASSTGSGNTIYF.

The V and J genes are TRBV6-6 and TRBJ1-1; 12 nucleotides match TRBD1. Trimming at V came to 2 bases and at J to 11 bases, leaving 6 bases not matched to a gene. Germline CDR1 reads MNHNY; CDR2 reads SVGAGI (reference sequence). This CDR3 spans 14 amino acids. Here the CDR3 reads CASSYGGTGGDAFF. CDR3 in DNA: TGTGCCAGCAGTTACGGAGGGACAGGGGGCGATGCTTTCTTT.

The chain has TRBV4-3 and TRBJ2-3; 10 nucleotides line up with TRBD1. Germline V CDR1 and CDR2: LGHNA, YSLEER. V lost 0 bases, J lost 10 bases, and 4 bases stayed unmatched. This CDR3 has 14 residues. The CDR3 DNA reads TGCGCCAGCAGCCAAGAGGTAGGACAGGGGGCGCAGTATTTT. This translates into CASSQEVGQGAQYF.

The V and J genes are TRBV5-1 and TRBJ2-1; 7 nucleotides match TRBD1. The CDR3 has 13 amino acids. The J segment lost 10 bases and the V segment lost 3 bases, leaving 7 bases of the junction unmatched. From germline, CDR1 is SGHRS and CDR2 YFSETQ. The CDR3 reads CASSSGQAGEQFF. The CDR3 nucleotides are TGCGCCAGCAGCTCCGGACAGGCAGGGGAGCAGTTCTTC.

V and J are TRBV2 and TRBJ2-2; 11 bases match TRBD1. From germline, CDR1 is SNHLY and CDR2 FYNNEI. The J segment lost 5 bases and the V segment lost 8 bases, leaving 4 bases of the junction unmatched. The CDR3 is made up of 14 amino acids. The CDR3 region has the DNA TGTGCCAGCGGGACAGGGGGATCGACCGGGGAGCTGTTTTTT. Translated: CASGTGGSTGELFF. Full variable domain (rest looked up from reference TRBV2 and TRBJ2-2): EPEVTQTPSHQVTQMGQEVILRCVPISNHLYFYWYRQILGQKVEFLVSFYNNEISEKSEIFDDQFSVERPDGSNFTLKIRSTKLEDSAMYFCASGTGGSTGELFFGEGSRLTVL.

This clone was seen a few times. The chain couples TRBV2 to TRBJ1-2, with 7 nucleotides matching TRBD1. V shed 4 bases and J 7 bases; nucleotides not matched to a gene: 6. This CDR3 contains 13 residues. The germline V gene has CDR1 SNHLY and CDR2 FYNNEI. The chain's CDR3 is CASSVKGAGGYTF. DNA for the CDR3: TGTGCCAGCAGTGTTAAGGGGGCGGGTGGCTACACCTTC. The variable domain in full, with the rest retrieved from reference TRBV2 and TRBJ1-2, is EPEVTQTPSHQVTQMGQEVILRCVPISNHLYFYWYRQILGQKVEFLVSFYNNEISEKSEIFDDQFSVERPDGSNFTLKIRSTKLEDSAMYFCASSVKGAGGYTFGSGTRLTVV.

The chain is built from TRBV19 and TRBJ2-1, with TRBD1 matching over 9 bases. J lost 1 base, V lost 4 bases, and 5 bases had no gene match. From germline, CDR1 is LNHDA and CDR2 SQIVND (reference sequence). CDR3 length equals 16 residues. CDR3 DNA: TGTGCCAGTAGTACCCGGGACAGGGTATCCTACAATGAGCAGTTCTTC. This gives the protein CASSTRDRVSYNEQFF.

This rearrangement joins TRBV7-2 to TRBJ2-1, with 8 nucleotides matching TRBD2. Germline trimming cut 6 bases from V and 4 bases from J; bases unmatched to any gene: 8. The CDR3 runs 15 residues. Germline CDR1 is SGHTA and CDR2 is FQGNSA. The CDR3 DNA reads TGTGCCAGCAGACCTGCACGGGGGGGATACAATGAGCAGTTCTTC. Residues: CASRPARGGYNEQFF.

V is TRBV7-8 and J is TRBJ1-5; TRBD1 might be the D (5 bases). With 5 bases removed from V and 4 bases from J, the gap between germline ends came to 9 bases. The CDR3 is 13 residues long. The germline V gene has CDR1 SGHVS and CDR2 FQNEAQ. DNA of the CDR3: TGTGCCAGCAGCACCCAGGGAAATCAGCCCCAGCATTTT. Translating gives CASSTQGNQPQHF.

This rearrangement joins TRBV24-1 to TRBJ2-5; D is unresolved. Trimming left V 1 base short and J 1 base short, with 3 bases between. This CDR3 region has 13 residues. The V gene's germline CDR1 is KGHDR and CDR2 SFDVKD. CDR3 DNA sequence: TGTGCCACCAGTGATTTCGGCCAAGAGACCCAGTACTTC. This gives the protein CATSDFGQETQYF.

This chain joins TRBV10-3 and TRBJ1-2; 9 nucleotides match TRBD1. V shed 3 bases and J 3 bases; nucleotides not matched to a gene: 8. The germline V gene encodes CDR1 ENHRY and CDR2 SYGVKD. CDR3 length: 16 amino acids. The CDR3 is CAISDPGTGNHYGYTF. CDR3 nucleotides: TGTGCCATCAGTGACCCGGGGACAGGGAATCACTATGGCTACACCTTC.

This rearrangement joins TRBV5-6 to TRBJ2-7, with 7 nucleotides matching TRBD1. The CDR3 is made up of 13 amino acids. The V and J ends lost 1 base and 2 bases, in that order; junction bases with no gene match: 0. The germline V gene encodes CDR1 SGHDT and CDR2 YYEEEE. The CDR3 region has the DNA TGTGCCAGCAGCTTGCAGGGGGCCTACGAGCAGTACTTC. This gives the protein CASSLQGAYEQYF.

The J gene is TRBJ2-5, the V gene TRBV10-3; 7 bases fit TRBD2. V dropped 10 bases and J dropped 5; count of bases not matched to a gene: 4. This CDR3 spans 11 amino acids. Germline CDR1 is ENHRY and CDR2 is SYGVKD. The CDR3 region is CATMGGETQYF. The CDR3 coding sequence is TGTGCCACCATGGGAGGGGAGACCCAGTACTTC.

Here the CDR3 reads CASSQDPEALMGYGYTF. CDR3 nucleotides: TGCGCCAGCAGCCAAGACCCCGAGGCCCTGATGGGCTATGGCTACACCTTC. The V and J genes are TRBV4-3 and TRBJ1-2, with D uncertain. V shed 0 bases and J shed 4 bases, with 18 bases lying between them. Germline CDR1 LGHNA, CDR2 YSLEER. This CDR3 is built from 17 residues.

The CDR3 spells CASSHNPRSLAGGTGELFF. CDR3 coding DNA: TGTGCCAGCAGCCACAACCCAAGATCCCTAGCGGGAGGGACCGGGGAGCTGTTTTTT. This rearrangement joins TRBV3-1 (or the pseudogene TRBV3-2) to TRBJ2-2, with 12 bases identical to TRBD2. Germline CDR1 is LGHDT and CDR2 is YNNKEL (reference sequence). The CDR3 has 19 amino acids. V was pared by 3 bases and J by 5 bases, with 13 bases of the junction left unmatched.

This chain joins TRBV5-1 and TRBJ1-1; D might be TRBD1 (6 bases). The CDR3 has 13 amino acids. The V end lost 7 bases, the J end lost 0 bases, and 10 bases lay between the germline ends. The V gene's germline CDR1 is SGHRS and CDR2 YFSETQ. CDR3 sequence reads: CASPDSLNTEAFF. CDR3 DNA sequence: TGCGCCAGCCCGGACAGCTTGAACACTGAAGCTTTCTTT.

The table lists this clone with a few counts. This rearrangement joins TRBV5-1 to TRBJ2-7; 13 bases fit TRBD2. The V gene end was trimmed by 4 bases and the J gene end by 3 bases; junction bases not matched to a gene: 4. Germline V gene sequence: CDR1 SGHRS, CDR2 YFSETQ. The CDR3 spans 15 residues. CDR3 loop: CASSPGLAGYYEQYF. The CDR3 DNA is TGCGCCAGCAGCCCGGGACTAGCGGGGTACTACGAGCAGTACTTC.

CDR3 sequence (DNA): TGTGCCATCAGTGAGCCAGAGGGAAGTTCCATGAACACTGAAGCTTTCTTT. It yields the protein CAISEPEGSSMNTEAFF. V and J are TRBV10-3 and TRBJ1-1, with D hard to call. The CDR3 is 17 amino acids. Germline assignment: CDR1 ENHRY and CDR2 SYGVKD. Trimming shortened V by 2 bases and J by 0 bases, and 16 bases separated the two germline ends.

This rearrangement joins TRBV3-1 (or the pseudogene TRBV3-2) to TRBJ1-2, with TRBD1 matching over 7 bases. The CDR3 runs to 14 residues. Germline CDR1 and CDR2: LGHDT and YNNKEL (reference sequence). V lost 5 bases and J lost 8; bases outside the gene matches: 11. The CDR3 coding sequence is TGTGCCAGCAGCTATCAAAGGGGGCTAGAAGGCTACACCTTC. Translation gives CASSYQRGLEGYTF.

A single count supports this clone. The chain is built from TRBV6-4 and TRBJ2-1, with TRBD2 identical over 10 bases. CDR1 MRHNA and CDR2 SNTAGT come from the germline V gene. The CDR3 runs 15 residues. V lost 5 bases and J lost 4; bases outside the gene matches: 5. The CDR3 DNA sequence: TGTGCCAGCAGTTCCGGGACTAGCGTATACAATGAGCAGTTCTTC. Translation gives CASSSGTSVYNEQFF.

V and J are TRBV9 and TRBJ2-5; 10 bases line up with TRBD2. Germline V gene lookup returns CDR1 SGDLS and CDR2 YYNGEE. The CDR3 totals 14 residues. With 1 base clipped from V and 5 bases from J, the junction kept 2 bases outside the gene matches. The CDR3 DNA follows: TGTGCCAGCAGCGTAAGCGGGGGGGTTGAGACCCAGTACTTC. It codes for CASSVSGGVETQYF.

This clone was observed a single time. CDR3 region: CASSYSDRGFGYTF. The CDR3 DNA sequence: TGTGCCAGCAGTTACTCGGACAGGGGCTTTGGCTACACCTTC. The V and J genes are TRBV6-5 and TRBJ1-2, with 9 bases fitting TRBD1. V trimming: 0 bases; J trimming: 7 bases; junction bases outside the gene matches: 3. The CDR3 length is 14 residues. Germline lookup yields CDR1 MNHEY and CDR2 SVGAGI.

This sequence joins TRBV7-8 and TRBJ2-7; D gene uncertain. Trimming cost V 5 bases and J 6 bases, with 17 bases left between them. Germline-derived CDR1 and CDR2 are SGHVS and FQNEAQ. The CDR3 totals 14 residues. Here the CDR3 reads CASSSRRLVIEQYF. As DNA, the CDR3 is TGTGCCAGCAGCAGTAGAAGACTGGTGATCGAGCAGTACTTC.

This clone was observed once. The same CDR3 also results from other DNA sequences found in this sample. The chain has TRBV9 and TRBJ2-5; D is undetermined. Germline CDR1 reads SGDLS; CDR2 reads YYNGEE. The V end was cut by 0 bases, the J end by 0 bases, with 9 bases between. The CDR3 is 15 amino acids. The CDR3 region is CASSVGAVYQETQYF. The CDR3, as DNA: TGTGCCAGCAGCGTAGGGGCAGTATACCAAGAGACCCAGTACTTC. The complete variable domain, with remaining parts taken from reference TRBV9 and TRBJ2-5, reads DSGVTQTPKHLITATGQRVTLRCSPRSGDLSVYWYQQSLDQGLQFLIQYYNGEERAKGNILERFSAQQFPDLHSELNLSSLELGDSALYFCASSVGAVYQETQYFGPGTRLLVL.

The chain joins TRBV5-1 to TRBJ2-5; 9 bases map to TRBD1. The V gene end was trimmed by 3 bases and the J gene end by 1 base; junction bases not matched to a gene: 1. The CDR3 loop spans 14 amino acids. The germline gives CDR1 SGHRS, CDR2 YFSETQ. The CDR3 region is CASSSGQGQETQYF. CDR3 DNA sequence: TGCGCCAGCAGCTCGGGACAGGGCCAAGAGACCCAGTACTTC.